A single sample is the source of the 3 T cell receptor beta chains below, sequenced in a study of T cell responses to AZD1222 COVID-19 vaccine. The repertoire was sequenced with immunoSEQ multiplex PCR; TCRdb's copy has only in-frame clones and lacks some. The top ten hold about 20% of the sample, which has 74,000 or so clones, around four fifths seen once. Sequencing was performed on peripheral blood, taken on day 0 of AZD1222 vaccination. The receptors here all came from an adult in good health.

J is TRBJ1-1 and V is TRBV7-2; D unclear. The germline CDR1 and CDR2 sequences are SGHTA and FQGNSA. This CDR3 is 16 amino acids long. Deletions cut 5 bases from V and 5 bases from J, with 21 bases between. CDR3 sequence: CASSQTPGIWGTEAFF. In nucleotides, the CDR3 is TGTGCCAGCAGCCAAACACCGGGCATTTGGGGAACTGAAGCTTTCTTT.

This chain uses TRBV30 with TRBJ1-1, with D possibly being TRBD1 (6 bases). From germline, CDR1 is GTSNPN and CDR2 SVGIG (reference sequence). The CDR3 loop spans 10 amino acids. The CDR3 sequence: CARGGLKAFF. The CDR3 region has the DNA TGTGCAAGGGGGGGTCTTAAAGCTTTCTTT.

The CDR3 sequence is CAWYTPGRYGYTF. The DNA for the CDR3 is TGTGCCTGGTACACTCCGGGTCGCTATGGCTACACCTTC. The V and J genes are TRBV30 and TRBJ1-2; the D is unclear. CDR3 size: 13 residues. Germline loops: CDR1 GTSNPN, CDR2 SVGIG (reference sequence). V was pared by 5 bases and J by 4 bases, with 14 bases between.